Below are 21 T cell receptor beta chains sequenced from a single sample in a study of cytomegalovirus exposure and HLA in healthy donors. A multiplex PCR was run with 60 Vbeta primers and 13 Jbeta primers. Profiling relied on immunoSEQ multiplex PCR, and the TCRdb table lists in-frame clones only, not all of them. Among about 61,000 clones listed, around 90% were seen once. What was sequenced was PBMCs. Source of these receptors: a man aged 25 to 45 in good health and CMV-seropositive.

In nucleotides, the CDR3 is TGTGCCTGGACCCGATTAAGAGAGTCGAGCTATGGCTACACCTTC. Protein product: CAWTRLRESSYGYTF. V is TRBV30 and J is TRBJ1-2, with D unclear. CDR3 length: 15 amino acids. The germline V and J ends were trimmed by 4 bases and 4 bases, with 19 bases remaining between them. Per germline, CDR1 GTSNPN and CDR2 SVGIG (reference sequence).

This clone was seen only a few times. This chain connects TRBV5-1 to TRBJ2-7; D might be TRBD2 (6 bases). The CDR3 loop spans 18 amino acids. V was clipped by 0 bases and J by 3 bases, with 22 bases between them. Germline-derived CDR1 and CDR2 are SGHRS and YFSETQ. CDR3 sequence: CASSLDLRDAGFYYEQYF. In DNA form, the CDR3 reads TGCGCCAGCAGCTTGGATCTTCGTGACGCGGGATTTTACTACGAGCAGTACTTC.

This clone was detected only a few times. The V and J genes are TRBV6-6 and TRBJ1-1, with D unclear. Trimming left V 6 bases short and J 3 bases short, with 14 bases between. The CDR3 has 14 residues. CDR1 and CDR2 from the germline V gene are MNHNY and SVGAGI (reference sequence). The DNA of the CDR3 is TGTGCCAGCAGCTCTCTCGGGTTGGACACTGAAGCTTTCTTT. Translated: CASSSLGLDTEAFF.

This clone was counted a single time. The V and J genes are TRBV7-3 and TRBJ1-2; D is unclear. The germline CDR1 and CDR2 sequences are SGHTA and FQGTGA. V was trimmed by 2 bases and J by 8 bases, leaving 15 bases between them. The CDR3 extends over 14 amino acids. The CDR3 sequence: CASSLEPTYGGYTF. CDR3 DNA sequence: TGTGCCAGCAGCTTAGAGCCCACGTACGGGGGCTACACCTTC.

This clone was seen a single time. The chain has TRBV7-9 and TRBJ2-1; D possibly corresponds to TRBD2 (5 bases). V lost 0 bases, J lost 1 base, and 7 bases lay in between. Per the germline V gene, CDR1 is SEHNR and CDR2 is FQNEAQ (reference sequence). The CDR3 is made up of 15 amino acids. For the CDR3, the DNA is TGTGCCAGCAGCTTAGCGGGAGTATCCTACAATGAGCAGTTCTTC. This codes for CASSLAGVSYNEQFF.

This chain links TRBV29-1 with TRBJ2-5; D gene ambiguous. This CDR3 has 11 amino acids. Germline V gives CDR1 SQVTM, CDR2 ANQGSEA. V lost 3 bases and J lost 8, with 10 bases in between. The CDR3 coding sequence is TGCAGCGTTGAGGCCTTCGATACCCAGTACTTC. It is translated as CSVEAFDTQYF.

V is TRBV6-1 and J is TRBJ1-3; D remains ambiguous. Trimming removed 4 bases from V and 0 bases from J, with 4 bases in between. CDR1 is MNHNS, CDR2 SASEGT, per germline. The CDR3 spans 13 residues. DNA for the CDR3: TGTGCCAGCAGTGCTTCCTCTGGAAACACCATATATTTT. The encoded protein is CASSASSGNTIYF.

The genes are TRBV6-5 and TRBJ1-2, with D perhaps TRBD1 (6 bases). Germline assignment: CDR1 MNHEY and CDR2 SVGAGI. The CDR3 sequence is 13 residues long. Trimming shortened V by 6 bases and J by 6 bases, and 14 bases separated the two germline ends. The CDR3 bases are TGTGCCAGCAGCCTTGGACAGACGGATGGCTACACCTTC. Its protein is CASSLGQTDGYTF.

The chain is built from TRBV7-2 and TRBJ1-4; the match to TRBD1 covers 8 bases. The trim removed 3 bases at V and 7 bases at J, leaving 10 bases unmatched. This CDR3 contains 16 residues. Germline lookup yields CDR1 SGHTA and CDR2 FQGNSA. CDR3 sequence: CASSFSTDRDAEKLFF. The CDR3 coding sequence is TGTGCCAGCAGCTTCTCTACGGACAGGGATGCTGAAAAACTGTTTTTT.

This CDR3 reads CASSQTSDLSYEQYF. In DNA, the CDR3 is TGCGCCAGCAGCCAGACTAGCGACTTATCCTACGAGCAGTACTTC. This sequence joins TRBV4-1 and TRBJ2-7; TRBD2 agrees at 8 bases. Unmatched junction bases numbered 5, after V lost 3 bases and J lost 1 base. CDR1 and CDR2 from the germline V gene are MGHRA and YSYEKL. This CDR3 comprises 15 residues.

The chain links TRBV30 to TRBJ1-1; D gene uncertain. Germline V gene data show CDR1 as GTSNPN and CDR2 as SVGIG (reference sequence). This CDR3 is built from 13 residues. V lost 2 bases and J 6 bases, leaving 13 bases between the germline ends. The CDR3 nucleotides read TGTGCCTGGAGTCCCCCAGGAGGTTCTGAAGCTTTCTTT. This codes for CAWSPPGGSEAFF.

V and J are TRBV11-2 and TRBJ2-3; no reliable D call. The V end was cut by 4 bases, the J end by 0 bases, with 11 bases between. The germline CDR1 and CDR2 sequences are SGHAT and FQNNGV. There are 15 residues in the CDR3. The CDR3, as DNA: TGTGCCAGCAGCTACGCAATTGGCAGCACAGATACGCAGTATTTT. Translation gives CASSYAIGSTDTQYF.

This chain connects TRBV6-5 to TRBJ1-2; TRBD1 aligns across 12 bases. The V segment lost 6 bases and the J segment 6 bases; nucleotides outside the gene matches: 5. Germline V gene lookup returns CDR1 MNHEY and CDR2 SVGAGI. The CDR3 covers 14 residues. The chain's CDR3 is CASRKGQGANGYTF. CDR3 sequence (DNA): TGTGCCAGCAGGAAGGGACAGGGGGCGAATGGCTACACCTTC.

This clone was counted once. The chain joins TRBV30 to TRBJ2-7; 8 bases are shared with TRBD2. Trimming cost V 3 bases and J 1 base; bases outside gene matches: 8. Germline CDR1 reads GTSNPN; CDR2 reads SVGIG (reference sequence). CDR3 size: 15 residues. CDR3 DNA sequence: TGTGCCTGGAGGCTGTCTAGCGGGTTTTCCTACGAGCAGTACTTC. The encoded protein is CAWRLSSGFSYEQYF.

The rearrangement uses TRBV7-8 and TRBJ1-5, with unresolved D. The ends were cut back, 1 base at V and 9 bases at J, with 10 bases in the middle. Germline V gives CDR1 SGHVS, CDR2 FQNEAQ. The CDR3 runs to 13 residues. CDR3 coding DNA: TGTGCCAGCAGCTTAGGGGGAGGGCGGCCCCAGCATTTT. It is translated as CASSLGGGRPQHF. Complete variable domain (other parts from reference TRBV7-8 and TRBJ1-5): GAGVSQSPRYKVAKRGQDVALRCDPISGHVSLFWYQQALGQGPEFLTYFQNEAQLDKSGLPSDRFFAERPEGSVSTLKIQRTQQEDSAVYLCASSLGGGRPQHFGDGTRLSIL.

This sequence joins TRBV5-1 and TRBJ2-3; TRBD1 matches 12 bases. With V trimmed by 4 bases and J by 0 bases, 6 bases remained unmatched. Germline CDR1 and CDR2: SGHRS and YFSETQ. The CDR3 loop spans 17 amino acids. CDR3 nucleotides: TGCGCCAGCAGCGAGGGACAGGGGGCCCCCAGCACAGATACGCAGTATTTT. Translating gives CASSEGQGAPSTDTQYF.

This clone came up a few times. The chain couples TRBV7-6 to TRBJ2-5, with 7 bases identical to TRBD2. With 5 bases clipped from V and 4 bases from J, the junction kept 4 bases outside the gene matches. The CDR3 runs to 13 residues. Per the germline V gene, CDR1 is SGHVS and CDR2 is FNYEAQ. Written as DNA, the CDR3 is TGTGCCAGCAGCCAGCCGGGGGGAGAGACCCAGTACTTC. It translates to CASSQPGGETQYF.

The V call is TRBV7-9, the J call TRBJ2-3, with 11 positions matching TRBD2. The J segment lost 3 bases and the V segment lost 2 bases, leaving 4 bases of the junction unmatched. In germline, CDR1 is SEHNR, CDR2 FQNEAQ (reference sequence). The CDR3 covers 16 residues. The DNA of the CDR3 is TGTGCCAGCAGCTTAACTAGCGGGAGAGTAACAGATACGCAGTATTTT. It yields the protein CASSLTSGRVTDTQYF.

J is TRBJ1-2 and V is TRBV6-1; possible D gene TRBD1, 5 bases. CDR1 and CDR2 from the germline V gene are MNHNS and SASEGT. The V gene lost 7 bases and the J gene lost 1 base, with 13 bases spanning the gap. This CDR3 has 14 residues. CDR3 coding DNA: TGTGCCAGCATGGACATCTTCTTTAACTATGGCTACACCTTC. It translates to CASMDIFFNYGYTF.

The genes are TRBV28 and TRBJ2-7; 7 nucleotides agree with TRBD1. The V gene's germline CDR1 is MDHEN and CDR2 SYDVKM. The CDR3 is 15 amino acids. V lost 5 bases to trimming and J lost 2 bases; unmatched junction nucleotides: 9. CDR3 nucleotide sequence: TGTGCCAGCAGTCCGGGGACAGCTCTCCCCTACGAGCAGTACTTC. Translating gives CASSPGTALPYEQYF. The full variable domain, in which reference TRBV28 and TRBJ2-7 provide the parts outside the CDR3, is DVKVTQSSRYLVKRTGEKVFLECVQDMDHENMFWYRQDPGLGLRLIYFSYDVKMKEKGDIPEGYSVSREKKERFSLILESASTNQTSMYLCASSPGTALPYEQYFGPGTRLTVT.

The rearrangement joins TRBV18 to TRBJ2-5; 15 bases are shared with TRBD2. With V trimmed by 6 bases and J by 2 bases, 13 bases remained unmatched. This CDR3 spans 19 amino acids. Germline V gene sequence: CDR1 KGHSH, CDR2 LQKENI. CDR3 residues: CASSPLQGGLAGGQETQYF. Written as DNA, the CDR3 is TGTGCCAGCTCCCCGCTACAGGGAGGACTAGCGGGAGGGCAAGAGACCCAGTACTTC.